The 18 T cell receptor beta chains reported below all come from one sample, sequenced in a study of blood T cell repertoires in COVID-19. The protocol was immunoSEQ multiplex PCR, while the TCRdb copy is restricted to in-frame clones and leaves out a portion. The sample has 310,000 or so clones; around 84% are singletons. Sequencing used PBMCs or T cells enriched from blood (not recorded which). The receptors were sampled from a woman between 18 and 29 years old who had recovered from COVID-19.

The rearrangement uses TRBV24-1 and TRBJ2-5, with 14 bases matching TRBD2. With V trimmed by 4 bases and J by 5 bases, 5 bases remained unmatched. CDR3 length: 16 amino acids. Germline V gene sequence: CDR1 KGHDR, CDR2 SFDVKD. The CDR3 bases are TGTGCCACCAGTGAGGGGACTAGCGGGGGTTCGGAGACCCAGTACTTC. It encodes CATSEGTSGGSETQYF.

The genes are TRBV7-3 and TRBJ1-3, with D tentatively TRBD1 (6 bases). Germline CDR1 and CDR2: SGHTA and FQGTGA. The CDR3 has 18 amino acids. The V end was cut by 5 bases, the J end by 0 bases, with 20 bases between. The CDR3 reads CASSARTGHNYSGNTIYF. The DNA for the CDR3 is TGTGCCAGCAGCGCGCGGACGGGACACAACTACTCTGGAAACACCATATATTTT.

This chain joins TRBV5-1 and TRBJ1-1; 8 nucleotides align to TRBD1. Germline V gene data show CDR1 as SGHRS and CDR2 as YFSETQ. CDR3 length equals 15 residues. Trimming cost V 4 bases and J 4 bases; bases outside gene matches: 9. The DNA for the CDR3 is TGCGCCAGCAGCCCGAGGACAGGGATGTCCACTGAAGCTTTCTTT. Its protein product is CASSPRTGMSTEAFF.

The chain has TRBV3-1 (or the pseudogene TRBV3-2) and TRBJ2-1; 13 bases are shared with TRBD2. V lost 4 bases to trimming and J lost 5 bases; unmatched junction nucleotides: 8. The CDR3 is 17 amino acids. Germline V gene lookup returns CDR1 LGHDT and CDR2 YNNKEL (reference sequence). The CDR3 spells CASSPIPLAGGNNEQFF. Written as DNA, the CDR3 is TGTGCCAGCAGCCCCATTCCACTAGCGGGGGGGAACAATGAGCAGTTCTTC.

This sequence joins TRBV5-8 and TRBJ2-2; 9 nucleotides align to TRBD2. The CDR3 is 16 residues long. The germline gives CDR1 SGHTS, CDR2 YDEGEE. With V trimmed by 5 bases and J by 8 bases, 13 bases remained unmatched. The CDR3 region is CASRTAGGPLAGELFF. In nucleotides, the CDR3 is TGTGCCAGCAGAACAGCGGGGGGACCCCTTGCGGGGGAGCTGTTTTTT.

The chain combines TRBV12-5 with TRBJ1-3; a weak D match, TRBD1 (5 bases). There are 14 residues in the CDR3. V shed 6 bases and J shed 0 bases, with 9 bases lying between them. The V gene's germline CDR1 is LGHNT and CDR2 FRNRAP. CDR3: CASGDILSGNTIYF. The CDR3 coding sequence is TGTGCTAGTGGGGACATCCTCTCTGGAAACACCATATATTTT.

The chain has TRBV28 and TRBJ1-1; tentative D call: TRBD1 (6 bases). V was trimmed by 7 bases and J by 2 bases, leaving 14 bases between them. CDR3 length: 14 residues. The V gene's germline CDR1 is MDHEN and CDR2 SYDVKM. The DNA for the CDR3 is TGTGCCAGCAAGGACAGACCCTTAAACACTGAAGCTTTCTTT. Translated, it gives CASKDRPLNTEAFF.

This clone has a single count. The chain joins TRBV13 to TRBJ2-7; the match to TRBD1 covers 7 bases. Per germline, CDR1 PRHDT and CDR2 FYEKMQ (reference sequence). CDR3 length: 13 amino acids. V gave up 5 bases and J gave up 3 bases; unmatched junction bases: 4. CDR3 amino acids: CASSPQGDYEQYF. As DNA, the CDR3 is TGTGCCAGCAGCCCTCAGGGGGACTACGAGCAGTACTTC.

The chain employs TRBV6-5 and TRBJ1-6; D perhaps matches TRBD1 (5 bases). This CDR3 spans 13 amino acids. The germline V gene encodes CDR1 MNHEY and CDR2 SVGAGI. V was shortened by 7 bases and J by 9 bases, with 13 bases between the two germline ends. The CDR3: CASKEGSRSPLHF. The CDR3 DNA reads TGTGCCAGCAAGGAGGGGTCCCGTTCACCCCTCCACTTT.

This clone has a handful of counts. The genes are TRBV28 and TRBJ1-2; 9 nucleotides match TRBD1. J gave up 4 bases and V 5 bases, and 5 bases lay outside the gene matches. This CDR3 is built from 14 residues. Germline V lookup: CDR1 MDHEN, CDR2 SYDVKM. For the CDR3, the DNA is TGTGCCAGCAGTCCCGGGACAGGGACCTATGGCTACACCTTC. Translating gives CASSPGTGTYGYTF.

CDR3 loop: CASSSFRGQGTEAFF. In nucleotides, the CDR3 is TGTGCCAGCAGTTCCTTCAGGGGGCAAGGTACTGAAGCTTTCTTT. This rearrangement joins TRBV28 to TRBJ1-1; 8 nucleotides agree with TRBD1. V lost 4 bases, J lost 5 bases, and 9 bases stayed unmatched. The CDR3 is 15 residues long. Germline V lookup: CDR1 MDHEN, CDR2 SYDVKM.

CDR3 protein: CAATQGQETQYF. CDR3 in DNA: TGTGCCGCCACACAGGGTCAAGAGACCCAGTACTTC. The V call is TRBV7-9, the J call TRBJ2-5, with D possibly TRBD1 on 6 matching bases. There are 12 residues in the CDR3. Germline V CDR1 and CDR2: SEHNR, FQNEAQ (reference sequence). The germline V and J ends were trimmed by 11 bases and 2 bases, with 12 bases remaining between them.

This rearrangement joins TRBV28 to TRBJ1-2; 9 bases line up with TRBD1. J lost 5 bases, V lost 4 bases, and 5 bases had no gene match. The CDR3 covers 14 residues. From germline, CDR1 is MDHEN and CDR2 SYDVKM. The CDR3 protein is CASSSGTGMYGYTF. The DNA for the CDR3 is TGTGCCAGCAGTTCCGGGACAGGGATGTATGGCTACACCTTC.

This chain joins TRBV29-1 and TRBJ2-6; maybe TRBD1 (6 bases). V gave up 7 bases and J gave up 0 bases, with 16 bases separating them. The length of the CDR3 is 16 residues. CDR1 and CDR2 from the germline V gene are SQVTM and ANQGSEA. CDR3 sequence reads: CSAWTEITSGANVLTF. The CDR3, as DNA: TGCAGCGCTTGGACAGAAATTACCTCTGGGGCCAACGTCCTGACTTTC.

This clone was detected a few times. The rearrangement uses TRBV5-1 and TRBJ1-1; D unresolved. This CDR3 comprises 14 residues. V lost 0 bases and J 4 bases, leaving 10 bases between the germline ends. Germline V gives CDR1 SGHRS, CDR2 YFSETQ. CDR3 coding DNA: TGCGCCAGCAGCTTGGACGGGTTTGGCACTGAAGCTTTCTTT. Its protein product is CASSLDGFGTEAFF.

The rearrangement links TRBV9 to TRBJ2-1; tentatively, D is TRBD2 (6 bases). The V gene's germline CDR1 is SGDLS and CDR2 YYNGEE. This CDR3 spans 18 amino acids. Trimming removed 0 bases at V and 3 bases at J, with 19 bases between. The CDR3 sequence: CASSVGPTEGLGYNEQFF. The CDR3 DNA reads TGTGCCAGCAGCGTAGGACCGACTGAGGGACTGGGCTACAATGAGCAGTTCTTC.

The chain combines TRBV11-2 with TRBJ1-1, with D uncertain. The V gene lost 5 bases and the J gene lost 4 bases, with 8 bases spanning the gap. Germline lookup yields CDR1 SGHAT and CDR2 FQNNGV. The CDR3 covers 12 residues. CDR3 in DNA: TGTGCCAGCAGCCATGCCGGCACTGAAGCTTTCTTT. Residues: CASSHAGTEAFF.

The gene calls are TRBV27 and TRBJ2-5; 7 bases map to TRBD2. The CDR3 consists of 18 residues. CDR1 is MNHEY and CDR2 is SMNVEV in the germline V gene (reference sequence). The trim removed 1 base at V and 10 bases at J, leaving 21 bases unmatched. The CDR3 DNA reads TGTGCCAGCAGTTTATTGGGGCTAGCGGACATTCCCCTGGAGGGCCAGTACTTC. Its translation: CASSLLGLADIPLEGQYF.